Below, one T cell receptor beta chain is given with its context. MiXCR, run by TCRdb on the RT-PCR reads, gives a single entry per CDR3 protein. Of 190,000 or so distinct CDR3 sequences in the sample, over 30% were seen once. V lost 6 bases and J 7 bases, leaving 15 bases between the germline ends. The CDR3 runs 14 residues. The sample belongs to a study of patients and donors after allogeneic stem cell transplantation. Sequenced material: blood, either unsorted or a sorted T cell fraction (not recorded which). V usage is TRBV12-3 or TRBV12-4 and J usage is TRBJ1-4; a weak D match, TRBD1 (6 bases). The TCR sequence derives from a human donor who was either an allogeneic HSCT recipient or a stem cell or donor lymphocyte infusion donor (not recorded which). It is not recorded whose cells these are; they may come from a transplant donor. The CDR3 DNA is TGTGCCAGCAGAGGGGGAGACCGGAGTGAAAAACTGTTTTTT. Residues: CASRGGDRSEKLFF.